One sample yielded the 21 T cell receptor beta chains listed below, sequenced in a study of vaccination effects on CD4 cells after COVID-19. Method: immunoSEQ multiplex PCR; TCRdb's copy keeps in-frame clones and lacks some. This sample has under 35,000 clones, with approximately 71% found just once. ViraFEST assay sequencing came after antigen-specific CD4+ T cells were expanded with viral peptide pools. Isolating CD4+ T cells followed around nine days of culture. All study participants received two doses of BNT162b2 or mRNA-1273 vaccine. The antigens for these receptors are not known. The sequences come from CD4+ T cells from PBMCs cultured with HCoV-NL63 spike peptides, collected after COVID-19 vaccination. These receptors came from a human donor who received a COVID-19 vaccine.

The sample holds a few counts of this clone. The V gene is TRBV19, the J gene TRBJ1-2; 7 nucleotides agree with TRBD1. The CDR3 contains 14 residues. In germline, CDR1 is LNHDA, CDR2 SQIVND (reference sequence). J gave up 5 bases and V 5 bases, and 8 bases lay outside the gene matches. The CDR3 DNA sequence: TGTGCCAGTAGTGGAGACAGGGAGCAATATGGCTACACCTTC. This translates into CASSGDREQYGYTF.

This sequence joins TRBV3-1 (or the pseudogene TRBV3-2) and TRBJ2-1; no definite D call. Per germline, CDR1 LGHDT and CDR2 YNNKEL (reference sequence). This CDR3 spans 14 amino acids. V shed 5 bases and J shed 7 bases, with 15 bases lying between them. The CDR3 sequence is CASSSNLNTNEQFF. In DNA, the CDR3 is TGTGCCAGCAGCAGCAACCTTAACACTAATGAGCAGTTCTTC.

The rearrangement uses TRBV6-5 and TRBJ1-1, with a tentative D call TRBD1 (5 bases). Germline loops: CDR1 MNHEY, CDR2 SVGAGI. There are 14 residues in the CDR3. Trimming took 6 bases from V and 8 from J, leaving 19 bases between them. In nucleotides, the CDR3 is TGTGCCAGCAGCACCACAACAACAGGTGACGAAGCTTTCTTT. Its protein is CASSTTTTGDEAFF.

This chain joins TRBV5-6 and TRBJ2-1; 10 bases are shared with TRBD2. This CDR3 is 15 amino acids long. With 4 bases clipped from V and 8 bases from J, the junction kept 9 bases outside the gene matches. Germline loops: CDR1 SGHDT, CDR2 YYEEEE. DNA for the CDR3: TGTGCCAGCAGCCCACCTAGCGGGAGTAATTATGAGCAGTTCTTC. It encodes CASSPPSGSNYEQFF.

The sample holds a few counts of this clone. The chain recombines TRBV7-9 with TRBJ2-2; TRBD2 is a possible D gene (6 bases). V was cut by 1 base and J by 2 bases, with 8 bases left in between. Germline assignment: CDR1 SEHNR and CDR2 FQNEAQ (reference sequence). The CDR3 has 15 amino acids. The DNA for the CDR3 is TGTGCCAGCAGCTTAGGTAGCGGAAACACCGGGGAGCTGTTTTTT. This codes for CASSLGSGNTGELFF.

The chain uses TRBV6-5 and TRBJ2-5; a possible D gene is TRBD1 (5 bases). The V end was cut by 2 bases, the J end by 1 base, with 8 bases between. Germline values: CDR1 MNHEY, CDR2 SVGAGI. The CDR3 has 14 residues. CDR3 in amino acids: CASSYGAGQETQYF. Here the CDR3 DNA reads TGTGCCAGCAGTTACGGGGCAGGCCAAGAGACCCAGTACTTC.

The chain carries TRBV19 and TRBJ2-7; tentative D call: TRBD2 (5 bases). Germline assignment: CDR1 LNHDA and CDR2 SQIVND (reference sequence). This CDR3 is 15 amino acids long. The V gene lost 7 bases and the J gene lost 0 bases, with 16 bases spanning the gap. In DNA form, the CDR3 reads TGTGCCAGTATATTTCCCGGGAAGAGCTCCTACGAGCAGTACTTC. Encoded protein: CASIFPGKSSYEQYF.

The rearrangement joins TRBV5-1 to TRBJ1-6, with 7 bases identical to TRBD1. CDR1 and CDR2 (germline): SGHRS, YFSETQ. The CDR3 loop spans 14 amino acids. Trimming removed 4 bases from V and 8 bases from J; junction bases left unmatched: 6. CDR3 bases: TGCGCCAGCAGCCTGGGACAGTCATATTCACCCCTCCACTTT. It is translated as CASSLGQSYSPLHF.

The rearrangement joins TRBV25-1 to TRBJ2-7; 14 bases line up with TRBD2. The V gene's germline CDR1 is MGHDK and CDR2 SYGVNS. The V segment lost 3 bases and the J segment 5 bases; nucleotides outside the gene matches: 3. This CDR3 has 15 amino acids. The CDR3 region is CASSDVGLAGDEQYF. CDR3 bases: TGTGCCAGCAGTGACGTGGGACTAGCGGGGGACGAGCAGTACTTC.

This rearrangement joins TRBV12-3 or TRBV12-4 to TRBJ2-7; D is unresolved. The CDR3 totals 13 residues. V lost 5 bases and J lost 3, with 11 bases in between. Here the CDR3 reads CASSIHLYYEQYF. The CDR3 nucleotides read TGTGCCAGCAGTATCCATCTGTACTACGAGCAGTACTTC.

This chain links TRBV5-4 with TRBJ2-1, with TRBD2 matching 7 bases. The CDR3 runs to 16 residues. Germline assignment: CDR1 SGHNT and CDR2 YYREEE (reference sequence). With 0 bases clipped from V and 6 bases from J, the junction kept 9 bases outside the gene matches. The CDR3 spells CASSLGLAGEPNEQFF. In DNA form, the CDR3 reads TGTGCCAGCAGCTTGGGGTTGGCGGGAGAACCCAATGAGCAGTTCTTC.

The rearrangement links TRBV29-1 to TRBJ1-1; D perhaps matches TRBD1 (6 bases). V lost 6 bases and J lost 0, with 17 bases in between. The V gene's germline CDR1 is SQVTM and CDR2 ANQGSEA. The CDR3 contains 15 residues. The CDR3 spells CSVTPRQAMNTEAFF. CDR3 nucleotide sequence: TGCAGCGTGACCCCACGACAGGCTATGAACACTGAAGCTTTCTTT.

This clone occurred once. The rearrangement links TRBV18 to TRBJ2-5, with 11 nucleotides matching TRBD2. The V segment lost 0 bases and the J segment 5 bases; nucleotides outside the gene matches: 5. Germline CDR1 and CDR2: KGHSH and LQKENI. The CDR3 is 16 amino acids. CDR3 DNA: TGTGCCAGCTCACCACCTAGCGGGAGGGCCACGGAGACCCAGTACTTC. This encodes CASSPPSGRATETQYF.

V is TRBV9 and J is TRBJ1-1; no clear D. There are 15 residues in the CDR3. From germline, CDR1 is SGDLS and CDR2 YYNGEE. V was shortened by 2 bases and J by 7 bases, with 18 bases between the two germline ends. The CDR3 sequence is CASSVGPPGEGEAFF. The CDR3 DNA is TGTGCCAGCAGCGTCGGCCCGCCTGGGGAGGGTGAAGCTTTCTTT.

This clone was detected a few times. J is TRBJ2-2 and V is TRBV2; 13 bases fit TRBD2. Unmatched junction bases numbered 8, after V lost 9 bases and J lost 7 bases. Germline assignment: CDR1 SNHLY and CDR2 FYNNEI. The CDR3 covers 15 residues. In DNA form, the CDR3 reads TGTGCCAGTGGGACTAGCGGGGTCGTCGGCGGGGAGCTGTTTTTT. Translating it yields CASGTSGVVGGELFF.

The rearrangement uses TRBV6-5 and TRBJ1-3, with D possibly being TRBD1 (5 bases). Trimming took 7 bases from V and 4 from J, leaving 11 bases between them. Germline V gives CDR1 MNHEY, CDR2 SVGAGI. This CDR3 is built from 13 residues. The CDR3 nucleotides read TGTGCCAGCACCATCGGGGGAGGAAACACCATATATTTT. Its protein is CASTIGGGNTIYF.

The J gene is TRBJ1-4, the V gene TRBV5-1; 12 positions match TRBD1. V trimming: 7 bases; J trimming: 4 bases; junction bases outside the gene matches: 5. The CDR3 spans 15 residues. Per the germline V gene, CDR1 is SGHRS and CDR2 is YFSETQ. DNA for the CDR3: TGCGCCAGCCGGGGACAGGGGGCGAGTAATGAAAAACTGTTTTTT. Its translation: CASRGQGASNEKLFF.

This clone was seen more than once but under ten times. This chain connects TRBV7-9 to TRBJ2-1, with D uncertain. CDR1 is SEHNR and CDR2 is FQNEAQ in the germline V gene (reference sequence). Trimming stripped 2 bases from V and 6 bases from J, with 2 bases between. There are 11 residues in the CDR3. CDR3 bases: TGTGCCAGCAGCTTAACCAATGAGCAGTTCTTC. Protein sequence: CASSLTNEQFF.

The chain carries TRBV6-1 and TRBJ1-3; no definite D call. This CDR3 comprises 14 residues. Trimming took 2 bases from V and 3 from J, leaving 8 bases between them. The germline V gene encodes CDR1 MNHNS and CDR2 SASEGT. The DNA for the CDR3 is TGTGCCAGCAGTGAATACAGAGATGGAAACACCATATATTTT. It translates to CASSEYRDGNTIYF.

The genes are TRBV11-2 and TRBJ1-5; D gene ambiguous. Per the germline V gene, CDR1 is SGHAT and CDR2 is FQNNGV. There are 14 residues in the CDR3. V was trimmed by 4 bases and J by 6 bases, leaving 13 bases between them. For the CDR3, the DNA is TGTGCCAGCAGCTCCGGGTGGGAACTTCAGCCCCAGCATTTT. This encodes CASSSGWELQPQHF.

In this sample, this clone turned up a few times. CDR3 in amino acids: CASSVPRGGSLSNQPQHF. In DNA form, the CDR3 reads TGTGCCAGTAGTGTACCTAGGGGGGGCTCACTCAGCAATCAGCCCCAGCATTTT. V and J are TRBV19 and TRBJ1-5, with D tentatively TRBD1 (6 bases). CDR3 length equals 18 residues. Germline values: CDR1 LNHDA, CDR2 SQIVND (reference sequence). V lost 5 bases to trimming and J lost 1 base, with 21 bases between them.